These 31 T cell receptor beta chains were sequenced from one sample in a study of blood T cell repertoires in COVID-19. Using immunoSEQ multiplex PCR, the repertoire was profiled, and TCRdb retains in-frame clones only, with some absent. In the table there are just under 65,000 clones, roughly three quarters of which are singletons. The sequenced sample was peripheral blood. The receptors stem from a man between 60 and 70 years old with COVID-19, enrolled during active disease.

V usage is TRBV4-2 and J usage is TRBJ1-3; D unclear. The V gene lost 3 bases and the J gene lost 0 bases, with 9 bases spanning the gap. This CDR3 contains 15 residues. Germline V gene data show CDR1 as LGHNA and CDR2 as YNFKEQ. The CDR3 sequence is CASSQIVASGNTIYF. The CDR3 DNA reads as TGTGCCAGCAGCCAGATCGTGGCCTCTGGAAACACCATATATTTT.

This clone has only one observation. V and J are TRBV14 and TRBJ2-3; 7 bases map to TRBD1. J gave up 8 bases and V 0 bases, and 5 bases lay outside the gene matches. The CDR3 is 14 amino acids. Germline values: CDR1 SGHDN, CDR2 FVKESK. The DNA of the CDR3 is TGTGCCAGCAGCCAAGATCGAGGGGGCGGTACGCAGTATTTT. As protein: CASSQDRGGGTQYF. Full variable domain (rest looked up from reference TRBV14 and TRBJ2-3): EAGVTQFPSHSVIEKGQTVTLRCDPISGHDNLYWYRRVMGKEIKFLLHFVKESKQDESGMPNNRFLAERTGGTYSTLKVQPAELEDSGVYFCASSQDRGGGTQYFGPGTRLTVL.

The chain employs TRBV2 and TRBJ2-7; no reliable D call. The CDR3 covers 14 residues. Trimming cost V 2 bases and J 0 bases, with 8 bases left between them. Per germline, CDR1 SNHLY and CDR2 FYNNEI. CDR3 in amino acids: CASSELRSSYEQYF. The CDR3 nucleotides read TGTGCCAGCAGTGAATTGAGGAGCTCCTACGAGCAGTACTTC.

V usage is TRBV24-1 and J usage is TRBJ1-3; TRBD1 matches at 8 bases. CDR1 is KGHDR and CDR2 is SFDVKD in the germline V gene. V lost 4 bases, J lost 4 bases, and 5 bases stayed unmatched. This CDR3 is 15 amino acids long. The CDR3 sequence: CATSDTGTGGNTIYF. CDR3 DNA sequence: TGTGCCACCAGTGACACCGGGACAGGAGGAAACACCATATATTTT.

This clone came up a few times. The CDR3 region has the DNA TGTGCCAGCAGCCGCGGAGCCGGGGGAGAGACCCAGTACTTC. This translates into CASSRGAGGETQYF. The rearrangement joins TRBV7-7 to TRBJ2-5, with D perhaps TRBD2 (6 bases). V lost 5 bases and J lost 4, with 14 bases in between. The germline gives CDR1 SSHAT, CDR2 FNYEAQ (reference sequence). This CDR3 has 14 residues.

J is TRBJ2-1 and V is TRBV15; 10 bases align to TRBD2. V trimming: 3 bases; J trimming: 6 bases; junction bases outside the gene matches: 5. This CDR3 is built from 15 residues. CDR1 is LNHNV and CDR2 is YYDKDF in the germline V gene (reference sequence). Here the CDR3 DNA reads TGTGCCACCAGCAGTATAGCGGGAGGCCCCAATGAGCAGTTCTTC. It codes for CATSSIAGGPNEQFF.

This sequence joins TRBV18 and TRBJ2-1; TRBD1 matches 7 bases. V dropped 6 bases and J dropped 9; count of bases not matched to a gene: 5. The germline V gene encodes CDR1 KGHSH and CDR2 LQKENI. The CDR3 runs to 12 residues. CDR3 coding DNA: TGTGCCAGCTCGCCGACAGGGACTGAGCAGTTCTTC. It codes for CASSPTGTEQFF.

CDR3 loop: CASSSRDRGADTQYF. The CDR3 DNA reads as TGTGCCAGCAGCTCAAGGGACAGGGGCGCAGATACGCAGTATTTT. V and J are TRBV5-6 and TRBJ2-3, with 10 bases lining up with TRBD1. CDR1 and CDR2 from the germline V gene are SGHDT and YYEEEE. With 3 bases clipped from V and 4 bases from J, the junction kept 5 bases outside the gene matches. This CDR3 is 15 amino acids long.

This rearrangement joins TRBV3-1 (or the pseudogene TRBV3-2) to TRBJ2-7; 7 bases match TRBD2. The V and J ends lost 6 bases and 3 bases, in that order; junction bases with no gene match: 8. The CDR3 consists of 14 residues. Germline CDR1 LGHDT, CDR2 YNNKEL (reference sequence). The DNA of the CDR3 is TGTGCCAGCAGGAGACGGGGGGACCGCTACGAGCAGTACTTC. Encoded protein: CASRRRGDRYEQYF.

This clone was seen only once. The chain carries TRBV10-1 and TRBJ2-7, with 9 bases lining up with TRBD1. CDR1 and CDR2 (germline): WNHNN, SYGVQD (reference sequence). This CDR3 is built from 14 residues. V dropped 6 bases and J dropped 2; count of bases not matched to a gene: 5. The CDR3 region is CASSTGGLPYEQYF. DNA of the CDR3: TGCGCCAGCAGCACAGGGGGCTTGCCCTACGAGCAGTACTTC.

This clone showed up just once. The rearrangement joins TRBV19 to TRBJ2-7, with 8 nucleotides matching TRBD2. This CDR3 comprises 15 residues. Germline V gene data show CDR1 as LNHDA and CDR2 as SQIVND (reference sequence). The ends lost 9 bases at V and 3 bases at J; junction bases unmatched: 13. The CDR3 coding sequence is TGTGCCAGCAGGCGGGGGGAGGGGTATCTCTACGAGCAGTACTTC. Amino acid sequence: CASRRGEGYLYEQYF.

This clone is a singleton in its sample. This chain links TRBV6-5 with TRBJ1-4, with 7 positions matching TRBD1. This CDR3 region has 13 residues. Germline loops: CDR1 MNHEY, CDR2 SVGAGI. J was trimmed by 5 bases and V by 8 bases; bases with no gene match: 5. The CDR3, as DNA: TGTGCCAGCCAGGGACAGAGGAATGAAAAACTGTTTTTT. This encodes CASQGQRNEKLFF.

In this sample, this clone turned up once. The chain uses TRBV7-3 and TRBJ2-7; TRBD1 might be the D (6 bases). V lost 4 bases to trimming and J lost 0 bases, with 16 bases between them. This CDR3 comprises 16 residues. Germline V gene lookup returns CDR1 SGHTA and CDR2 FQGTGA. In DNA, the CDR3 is TGTGCCAGCAGCTCCAGAGTACAGGGCCTCTCCTACGAGCAGTACTTC. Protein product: CASSSRVQGLSYEQYF.

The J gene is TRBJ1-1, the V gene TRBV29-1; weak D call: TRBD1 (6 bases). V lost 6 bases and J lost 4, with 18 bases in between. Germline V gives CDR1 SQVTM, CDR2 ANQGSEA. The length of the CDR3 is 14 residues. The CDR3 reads CSVSVGAGGTEAFF. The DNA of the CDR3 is TGCAGCGTGTCCGTGGGGGCGGGGGGCACTGAAGCTTTCTTT.

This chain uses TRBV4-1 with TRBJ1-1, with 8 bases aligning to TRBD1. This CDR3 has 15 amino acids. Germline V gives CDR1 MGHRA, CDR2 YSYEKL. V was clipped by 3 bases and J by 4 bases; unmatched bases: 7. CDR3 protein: CASSQSLGQGTEAFF. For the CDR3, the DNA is TGCGCCAGCAGCCAGTCATTAGGACAGGGCACTGAAGCTTTCTTT.

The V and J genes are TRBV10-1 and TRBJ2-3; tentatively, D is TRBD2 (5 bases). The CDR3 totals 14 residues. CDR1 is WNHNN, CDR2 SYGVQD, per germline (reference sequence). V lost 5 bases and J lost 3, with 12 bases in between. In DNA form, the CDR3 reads TGCGCCAGCAGTCGTGTGGTAGCGACAGATACGCAGTATTTT. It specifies CASSRVVATDTQYF.

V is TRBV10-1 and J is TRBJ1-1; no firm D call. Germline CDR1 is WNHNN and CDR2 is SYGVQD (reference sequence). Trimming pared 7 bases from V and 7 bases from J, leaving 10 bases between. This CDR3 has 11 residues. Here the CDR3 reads CASNHRVEAFF. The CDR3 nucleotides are TGCGCCAGCAACCACAGAGTTGAAGCTTTCTTT.

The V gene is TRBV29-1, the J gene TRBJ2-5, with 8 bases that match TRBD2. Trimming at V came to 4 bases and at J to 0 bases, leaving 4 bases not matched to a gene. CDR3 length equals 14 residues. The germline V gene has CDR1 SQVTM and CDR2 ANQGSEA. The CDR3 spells CSVVRGGYQETQYF. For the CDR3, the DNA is TGCAGCGTTGTCCGGGGGGGCTACCAAGAGACCCAGTACTTC.

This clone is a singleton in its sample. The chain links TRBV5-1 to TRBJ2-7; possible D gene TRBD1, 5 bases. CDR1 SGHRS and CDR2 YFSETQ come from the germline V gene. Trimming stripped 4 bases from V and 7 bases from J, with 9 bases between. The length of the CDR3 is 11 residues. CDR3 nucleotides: TGCGCCAGCAGCGTAGGGGTTGAGCAGTACTTC. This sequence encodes CASSVGVEQYF.

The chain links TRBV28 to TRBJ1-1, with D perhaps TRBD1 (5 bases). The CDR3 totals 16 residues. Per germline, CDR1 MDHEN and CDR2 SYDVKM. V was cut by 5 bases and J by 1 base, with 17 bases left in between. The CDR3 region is CASSNGGLTANTEAFF. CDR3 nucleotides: TGTGCCAGCAGTAATGGGGGGTTAACGGCGAACACTGAAGCTTTCTTT.

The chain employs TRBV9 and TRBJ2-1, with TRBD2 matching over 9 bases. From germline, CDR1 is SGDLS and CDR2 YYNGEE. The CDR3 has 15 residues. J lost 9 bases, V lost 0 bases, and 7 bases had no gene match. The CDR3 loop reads CASSVEAAGGGEQFF. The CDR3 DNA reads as TGTGCCAGCAGCGTAGAGGCAGCGGGGGGAGGTGAGCAGTTCTTC.

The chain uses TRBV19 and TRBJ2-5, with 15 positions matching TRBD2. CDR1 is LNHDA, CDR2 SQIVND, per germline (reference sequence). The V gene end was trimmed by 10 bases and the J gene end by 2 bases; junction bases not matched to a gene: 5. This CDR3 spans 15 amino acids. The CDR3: CATKGLAGGQETQYF. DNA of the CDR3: TGTGCCACCAAAGGACTAGCGGGAGGGCAAGAGACCCAGTACTTC.

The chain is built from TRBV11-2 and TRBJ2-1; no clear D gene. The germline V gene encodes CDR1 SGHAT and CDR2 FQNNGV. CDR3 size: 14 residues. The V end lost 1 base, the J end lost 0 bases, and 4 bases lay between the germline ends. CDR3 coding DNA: TGTGCCAGCAGCTTAGTTCTCTCCTACAATGAGCAGTTCTTC. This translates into CASSLVLSYNEQFF.

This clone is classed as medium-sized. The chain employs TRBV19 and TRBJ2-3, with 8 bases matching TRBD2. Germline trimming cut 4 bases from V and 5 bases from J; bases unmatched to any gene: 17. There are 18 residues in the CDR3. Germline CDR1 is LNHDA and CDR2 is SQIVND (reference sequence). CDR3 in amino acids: CASSRRRGQRGNIDTQYF. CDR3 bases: TGTGCCAGTAGTAGGAGGAGGGGCCAGCGGGGGAATATAGATACGCAGTATTTT.

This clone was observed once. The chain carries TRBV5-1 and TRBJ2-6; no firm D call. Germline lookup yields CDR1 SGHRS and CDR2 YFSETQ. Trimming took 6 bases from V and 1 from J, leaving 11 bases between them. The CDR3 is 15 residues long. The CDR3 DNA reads TGCGCCAGCACCCCAATCGGGTCTGGGGCCAACGTCCTGACTTTC. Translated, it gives CASTPIGSGANVLTF.

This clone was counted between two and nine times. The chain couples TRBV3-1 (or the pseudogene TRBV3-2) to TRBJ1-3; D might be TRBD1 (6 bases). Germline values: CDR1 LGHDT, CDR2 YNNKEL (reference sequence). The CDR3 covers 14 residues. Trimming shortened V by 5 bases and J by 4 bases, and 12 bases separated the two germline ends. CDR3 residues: CASSYRERGNTIYF. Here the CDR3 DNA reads TGTGCCAGCAGCTACAGGGAGAGGGGAAACACCATATATTTT.

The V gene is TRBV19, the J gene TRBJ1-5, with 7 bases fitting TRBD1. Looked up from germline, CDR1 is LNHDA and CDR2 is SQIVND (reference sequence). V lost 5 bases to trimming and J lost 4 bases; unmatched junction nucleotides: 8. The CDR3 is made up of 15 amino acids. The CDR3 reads CASSAATGYNQPQHF. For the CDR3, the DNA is TGTGCCAGTAGTGCCGCGACAGGGTATAATCAGCCCCAGCATTTT.

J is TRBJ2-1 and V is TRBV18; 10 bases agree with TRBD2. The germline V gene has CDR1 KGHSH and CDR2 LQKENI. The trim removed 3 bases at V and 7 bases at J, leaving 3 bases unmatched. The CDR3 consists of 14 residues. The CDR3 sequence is CASSPLAGENEQFF. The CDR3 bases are TGTGCCAGCTCACCCCTAGCGGGGGAGAATGAGCAGTTCTTC.

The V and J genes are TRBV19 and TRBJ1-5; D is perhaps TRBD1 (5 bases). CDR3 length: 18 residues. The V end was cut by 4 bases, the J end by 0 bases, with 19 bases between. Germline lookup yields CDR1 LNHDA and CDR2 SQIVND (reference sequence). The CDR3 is CASSTRVAGGYSNQPQHF. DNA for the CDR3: TGTGCCAGTAGTACCAGGGTCGCGGGGGGGTATAGCAATCAGCCCCAGCATTTT. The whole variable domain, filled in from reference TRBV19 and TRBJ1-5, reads DGGITQSPKYLFRKEGQNVTLSCEQNLNHDAMYWYRQDPGQGLRLIYYSQIVNDFQKGDIAEGYSVSREKKESFPLTVTSAQKNPTAFYLCASSTRVAGGYSNQPQHFGDGTRLSIL.

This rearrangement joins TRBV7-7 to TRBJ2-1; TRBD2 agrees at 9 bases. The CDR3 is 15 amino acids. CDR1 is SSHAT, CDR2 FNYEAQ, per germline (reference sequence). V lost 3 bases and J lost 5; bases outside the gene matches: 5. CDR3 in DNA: TGTGCCAGCAGCTTTAGGAGCGGGGGGAACAATGAGCAGTTCTTC. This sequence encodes CASSFRSGGNNEQFF.

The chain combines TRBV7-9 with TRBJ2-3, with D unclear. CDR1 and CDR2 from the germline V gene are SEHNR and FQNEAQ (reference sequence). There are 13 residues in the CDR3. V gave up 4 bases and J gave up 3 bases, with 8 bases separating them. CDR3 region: CASSSSYTDTQYF. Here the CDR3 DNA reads TGTGCCAGCAGCTCAAGCTATACAGATACGCAGTATTTT.